This record looks at one T cell receptor beta chain sequence and its context. The antigen it binds to is not known. Base qualities are not recorded, but no much larger clone differs from it by a single base. This specimen comes from a study of T cell responses to AZD1222 COVID-19 vaccine (TCRdb year 2021). Turning to the overall study: AZD1222 recipients given second doses at about 4 weeks or at about 12 weeks were pooled, since spike-specific TCR depth and breadth were not found to differ between the two schedules. Trial participants were enrolled by age into subgroups of 18-55, 56-69 and 70-plus years, and around 150, 29 and 61 TCR-sequenced participants, respectively, were included in these subgroups. TCR sequencing was performed for about 250 trial participants, of whom around 200 were given two doses of AZD1222 and some 26 were given two doses of MenACWY control vaccine.

CDR1 is given as GTSNPN and CDR2 as SVGIG, both from the germline V gene (reference sequence). V lost 2 bases and J lost 3 bases; the stretch between them is 11 bases long. The CDR3 runs 13 amino acids, cysteine and phenylalanine included. Here the CDR3 DNA is all that survives: 39 bases in frame from base 1. The CDR3 regions of human TCRbeta chains were analyzed by immunosequencing. The authors' analysis ran thus. TCRs in the repertoires were matched against a reference library of SARS-CoV-2-specific TCRs that had been generated with the MIRA antigen-specificity platform. Breadth was defined as the fraction of unique TCRs that were SARS-CoV-2-associated, and depth was defined as the fraction of total T cells that were SARS-CoV-2-associated. Using the MIRA data, each spike-specific TCR was assigned both to the spike region to which the TCR was reactive and to a CD4 or CD8 class. Log10-transformed breadth and depth values were compared by one-way ANOVA with Sidak's multiple comparisons tests. In its TCRdb copy, this immuneACCESS table keeps in-frame sequences only and misses some clones. Where compared with another copy, unresolved V genes explain less than half of these, and the others have no known cause. The DNA gave D and trimming, while V, J and clone size come from that table. The sample contains some 150,000 clones, 92% of them found a single time. The top ten clonotypes cover 3.5% to 4.5% of the sample.

Taken with the paper, the label for time point translates to: baseline before first vaccination. Vaccinee samples came from UK trials COV001 and COV002, including a single-blind randomized controlled phase 2/3 trial of AZD1222 (ChAdOx1 nCoV-19) in healthy adults. For TCRbeta chain sequencing, PBMC samples were collected from trial participants at day 0 and at day 28 after the second dose. Points the paper makes about the study in general: Participants were mostly white British and included more females than males, and it was suggested by the authors that clonal diversity may have been underestimated. The 56-69-year group was small, and its depth increase did not reach significance, likely because of low power. Conclusions about previously exposed vaccinees were limited because only six AZD1222 recipients were SARS-CoV-2 seropositive at baseline. After two AZD1222 doses, both the breadth and the depth of spike-specific TCRs were significantly higher than at day 0 and than in MenACWY recipients. Because no day 14 peak-response samples were available, the repertoires could be characterized only after the peak T cell response. Reportedly, almost half of the unique spike-specific TCRs recognized epitopes lying outside the regions that are mutated in the B.1.351 and B.1.1.7 variants. CD4 TCRs associated with the vaccine covered the entire spike protein, and the dominant responses were in regions 160-218 and 743-854.

Specimen: peripheral blood, collected on day 0 of AZD1222 vaccination. The chain uses TRBV30 and TRBJ2-7; a confident D gene designation cannot be given. This clonotype originated in an adult in good health. At the DNA level, the sequence is TGTGCCTGGAGTTACCTGGCAGACTACGAGCAGTACTTC. Its protein reads: CAWSYLADYEQYF.